The T cell receptor beta chain described here comes from a study of chemoradiotherapy in HPV16-positive cancers. Overall study context: Candidate HPV-specific clones and shared TCR motifs came from a couple of HPV16-positive patients.

On this clone: As yet, its antigen is unknown.

Notes on the study in general: Candidate HPV-specific clones and E7-related TCR motifs grew in tumor during treatment. The functional HPV-specific definition rests on just a couple of HPV16-positive patients.

Assay: immunoSEQ multiplex PCR; the TCRdb copy retains only in-frame clones and omits some. The repertoire holds some 22,000 clones, with about 90% as singletons. Repertoires were sampled repeatedly during chemoradiotherapy. The germline CDR1 and CDR2 sequences are SGHTA and FQGNSA. V was clipped by 8 bases and J by 3 bases; unmatched bases: 7. This CDR3 is built from 14 residues. The sample was blood, taken from a patient who underwent chemoradiotherapy. This rearrangement joins TRBV7-2 to TRBJ2-3; 8 bases fit TRBD2. The TCR originated in a human donor with HPV-associated anogenital cancer. The CDR3 DNA follows: TGTGCCAGCGGACGGGAGGGCGTAACAGATACGCAGTATTTT. Translation gives CASGREGVTDTQYF.